The 22 T cell receptor beta chains listed next were all sequenced from one sample in a study of blood T cell repertoires in COVID-19. Some clones are missing from TCRdb's copy, which holds only in-frame ones; the method was immunoSEQ multiplex PCR. Of over 250,000 clones in the sample, roughly 80% were seen once. Sequencing was done on a sample of PBMCs or T cells enriched from blood (not recorded which). All receptors come from a man aged 40-49 years who had been exposed to COVID-19.

The chain recombines TRBV19 with TRBJ2-1; D perhaps matches TRBD2 (7 bases). This CDR3 has 16 residues. Germline V gene lookup returns CDR1 LNHDA and CDR2 SQIVND (reference sequence). V was shortened by 4 bases and J by 0 bases, with 13 bases between the two germline ends. DNA of the CDR3: TGTGCCAGTAGTAAGGGCGGGGGCCCCTCCTACAATGAGCAGTTCTTC. Translation: CASSKGGGPSYNEQFF.

In this sample, this clone turned up once. Distinct nucleotide sequences in the sample also encode this CDR3. The rearrangement links TRBV18 to TRBJ1-1, with D possibly matching TRBD1 (6 bases). Germline V lookup: CDR1 KGHSH, CDR2 LQKENI. This CDR3 is 13 amino acids long. The germline V and J ends were trimmed by 3 bases and 3 bases, with 8 bases remaining between them. This CDR3 reads CASSPSGDTEAFF. CDR3 coding DNA: TGTGCCAGCTCACCTTCAGGGGACACTGAAGCTTTCTTT.

This chain uses TRBV23-1 with TRBJ1-5; D possibly corresponds to TRBD1 (5 bases). TRBV23-1 carries the ORF label, with uncertain function. The CDR3 extends over 20 amino acids. V was cut by 0 bases and J by 0 bases, with 21 bases left in between. CDR3 in DNA: TGCGCCAGCAGTCAATCAGGGGAAAGTTGGGCAGGAGATAGCAATCAGCCCCAGCATTTT. Translating gives CASSQSGESWAGDSNQPQHF.

This sequence joins TRBV5-1 and TRBJ2-2, with 8 bases fitting TRBD1. The V segment lost 7 bases and the J segment 4 bases; nucleotides outside the gene matches: 9. Germline V gene lookup returns CDR1 SGHRS and CDR2 YFSETQ. This CDR3 comprises 15 residues. The CDR3 region has the DNA TGCGCCAGCGGCAGGCAGGGGGCTACCACCGGGGAGCTGTTTTTT. As protein: CASGRQGATTGELFF. The full variable domain, rest sourced from reference TRBV5-1 and TRBJ2-2, is KAGVTQTPRYLIKTRGQQVTLSCSPISGHRSVSWYQQTPGQGLQFLFEYFSETQRNKGNFPGRFSGRQFSNSRSEMNVSTLELGDSALYLCASGRQGATTGELFFGEGSRLTVL.

This clone has at least ten counts. The chain recombines TRBV4-1 with TRBJ1-2; perhaps TRBD1 as D (6 bases). The length of the CDR3 is 17 residues. The V and J ends lost 3 bases and 0 bases respectively, with 17 bases between them. Germline V gives CDR1 MGHRA, CDR2 YSYEKL. CDR3 coding DNA: TGCGCCAGCAGCCAGTCTCCAGGGGAAGGGCCTAACTATGGCTACACCTTC. Protein: CASSQSPGEGPNYGYTF.

V is TRBV7-9 and J is TRBJ2-2; 10 bases line up with TRBD1. CDR3 length: 15 residues. V shed 5 bases and J 7 bases; nucleotides not matched to a gene: 7. The germline V gene has CDR1 SEHNR and CDR2 FQNEAQ (reference sequence). The CDR3 reads CASSKRTGGIGELFF. CDR3 in DNA: TGTGCCAGCAGCAAACGGACAGGGGGGATCGGGGAGCTGTTTTTT.

The chain combines TRBV5-6 with TRBJ1-1; D is perhaps TRBD1 (5 bases). The CDR3 consists of 14 residues. CDR1 and CDR2 from the germline V gene are SGHDT and YYEEEE. The ends were cut back, 0 bases at V and 6 bases at J, with 12 bases in the middle. The CDR3 DNA is TGTGCCAGCAGCTTGGATGCGGCAGGGTCTGAAGCTTTCTTT. Its protein product is CASSLDAAGSEAFF.

This clone was found once. V gene TRBV7-9 combines with J gene TRBJ1-3; D may be TRBD1 (6 bases). CDR1 SEHNR and CDR2 FQNEAQ come from the germline V gene (reference sequence). Trimming pared 5 bases from V and 3 bases from J, leaving 14 bases between. The CDR3 is made up of 15 amino acids. The CDR3, as DNA: TGTGCCAGCAGCCCTACAGGGTCGGGTGGAAACACCATATATTTT. Its translation: CASSPTGSGGNTIYF.

The J gene is TRBJ2-2, the V gene TRBV24-1; perhaps TRBD2 as D (6 bases). The germline gives CDR1 KGHDR, CDR2 SFDVKD. V was cut by 5 bases and J by 4 bases, with 10 bases left in between. This CDR3 is 14 amino acids long. CDR3 protein: CATSGAGPTGELFF. CDR3 coding DNA: TGTGCCACCAGTGGGGCGGGACCCACCGGGGAGCTGTTTTTT.

The CDR3 is CASSFVARDNEQFF. The CDR3 DNA is TGTGCCAGCAGTTTTGTCGCCAGGGACAATGAGCAGTTCTTC. This chain uses TRBV27 with TRBJ2-1; tentatively, D is TRBD1 (5 bases). Germline assignment: CDR1 MNHEY and CDR2 SMNVEV (reference sequence). The ends were cut back, 3 bases at V and 5 bases at J, with 11 bases in the middle. The CDR3 consists of 14 residues.

The rearrangement uses TRBV5-4 and TRBJ2-7; TRBD1 is a possible D gene (6 bases). Germline CDR1 SGHNT, CDR2 YYREEE (reference sequence). This CDR3 has 14 amino acids. The V gene lost 0 bases and the J gene lost 2 bases, with 9 bases spanning the gap. CDR3 region: CASSLEDRPYEQYF. DNA for the CDR3: TGTGCCAGCAGCTTGGAGGACAGACCCTACGAGCAGTACTTC.

This clone was counted between two and nine times. The J gene is TRBJ1-2, the V gene TRBV29-1; D is unresolved. The V end was cut by 3 bases, the J end by 4 bases, with 6 bases between. The CDR3 is made up of 11 amino acids. The germline V gene encodes CDR1 SQVTM and CDR2 ANQGSEA. CDR3 residues: CSVDVGYGYTF. The CDR3 DNA reads TGCAGCGTTGACGTCGGCTATGGCTACACCTTC. The full variable domain, in which reference TRBV29-1 and TRBJ1-2 provide the parts outside the CDR3, is SAVISQKPSRDICQRGTSLTIQCQVDSQVTMMFWYRQQPGQSLTLIATANQGSEATYESGFVIDKFPISRPNLTFSTLTVSNMSPEDSSIYLCSVDVGYGYTFGSGTRLTVV.

The gene calls are TRBV27 and TRBJ1-4, with a possible D match to TRBD1 (5 bases). The CDR3 runs 17 residues. The germline V and J ends were trimmed by 4 bases and 0 bases, with 15 bases remaining between them. CDR1 is MNHEY and CDR2 is SMNVEV in the germline V gene (reference sequence). DNA of the CDR3: TGTGCCAGCAGTTATCGAAGGGGAATATCAACTAATGAAAAACTGTTTTTT. Protein: CASSYRRGISTNEKLFF.

V and J are TRBV14 and TRBJ1-1; D remains unclear. Germline-derived CDR1 and CDR2 are SGHDN and FVKESK. Trimming removed 0 bases at V and 4 bases at J, with 12 bases between. The length of the CDR3 is 15 residues. DNA of the CDR3: TGTGCCAGCAGCCAAGAAGTACTGTCGCGCACTGAAGCTTTCTTT. It translates to CASSQEVLSRTEAFF.

CDR3 coding DNA: TGCGCCAGCAGCCAAGACCTGGCGCTAGCGGGAGGCGAGCAGTACTTC. It is translated as CASSQDLALAGGEQYF. This chain uses TRBV4-1 with TRBJ2-7, with 11 bases matching TRBD2. With V trimmed by 0 bases and J by 6 bases, 7 bases remained unmatched. The CDR3 sequence is 16 residues long. Looked up from germline, CDR1 is MGHRA and CDR2 is YSYEKL.

J is TRBJ1-1 and V is TRBV14; maybe TRBD1 (6 bases). Germline CDR1 is SGHDN and CDR2 is FVKESK. CDR3 length: 15 amino acids. Trimming cost V 4 bases and J 3 bases, with 15 bases left between them. CDR3 in DNA: TGTGCCAGCAGCCTCATGCCAAACAGGGACACTGAAGCTTTCTTT. This gives the protein CASSLMPNRDTEAFF.

The gene calls are TRBV5-8 and TRBJ2-3; 7 bases are a match to TRBD1. V was pared by 0 bases and J by 5 bases, with 3 bases of the junction left unmatched. The length of the CDR3 is 14 residues. Germline lookup yields CDR1 SGHTS and CDR2 YDEGEE. CDR3 nucleotides: TGTGCCAGCAGCTTGGGAGGGGGCGGAGATACGCAGTATTTT. This translates into CASSLGGGGDTQYF. Based on the CDR3 plus reference TRBV5-8 and TRBJ2-3, the full variable domain is EAGVTQSPTHLIKTRGQQATLRCSPISGHTSVYWYQQALGLGLQFLLWYDEGEERNRGNFPPRFSGRQFPNYSSELNVNALELEDSALYLCASSLGGGGDTQYFGPGTRLTVL.

This chain links TRBV5-6 with TRBJ1-2; 8 bases line up with TRBD1. V shed 4 bases and J 5 bases; nucleotides not matched to a gene: 10. CDR1 is SGHDT, CDR2 YYEEEE, per germline. CDR3 size: 15 residues. The CDR3 is CASSPPQGVTYGYTF. The CDR3 region has the DNA TGTGCCAGCAGCCCCCCACAGGGGGTGACTTATGGCTACACCTTC.

This clone was counted many times. The V call is TRBV4-1, the J call TRBJ2-4; tentatively, D is TRBD1 (6 bases). The germline gives CDR1 MGHRA, CDR2 YSYEKL. CDR3 length equals 16 residues. The V and J ends lost 3 bases and 0 bases respectively, with 12 bases between them. CDR3 DNA: TGCGCCAGCAGCCAGGGTGGGACACTAGCCAAAAACATTCAGTACTTC. Residues: CASSQGGTLAKNIQYF.

This chain joins TRBV10-3 and TRBJ2-7, with 7 bases fitting TRBD1. V dropped 10 bases and J dropped 0; count of bases not matched to a gene: 3. Germline CDR1 is ENHRY and CDR2 is SYGVKD. This CDR3 has 12 residues. The CDR3 region has the DNA TGTGCCACCGGGACAGCCTCCTACGAGCAGTACTTC. Its translation is CATGTASYEQYF.

This clone was observed a few times. The chain links TRBV3-1 (or the pseudogene TRBV3-2) to TRBJ2-6; perhaps TRBD1 as D (5 bases). This CDR3 has 15 amino acids. The germline V gene encodes CDR1 LGHDT and CDR2 YNNKEL (reference sequence). Trimming took 6 bases from V and 1 from J, leaving 10 bases between them. CDR3 residues: CASSPDSSGANVLTF. DNA for the CDR3: TGTGCCAGCAGTCCAGACAGTTCTGGGGCCAACGTCCTGACTTTC.

This chain connects TRBV6-1 to TRBJ2-1; 8 bases match TRBD2. Germline V gene lookup returns CDR1 MNHNS and CDR2 SASEGT. V shed 2 bases and J 2 bases; nucleotides not matched to a gene: 8. There are 17 residues in the CDR3. In nucleotides, the CDR3 is TGTGCCAGCAGTGAACTAGCGGGCCCCACACCCTACAATGAGCAGTTCTTC. Translating gives CASSELAGPTPYNEQFF.